In this sample, the clone carrying this T cell receptor (beta chain) turned up a few times. Its antigen is unknown. TCRdb reprocessed the 5' RACE reads via MiXCR and lists one record per CDR3 protein. There are approximately 670,000 distinct CDR3 sequences in the sample; 5.5% to 6.5% occur only once, and about 2% lies in the top ten. The data derive from a study of identical twins. Findings of the study overall: Clonotypes of the beta chain that were abundant in cord blood carried fewer insertions (memory repertoires showed none). Out-of-frame alpha sequences shared between twins exhibited an excess of low generation probability.

Germline V gene lookup returns CDR1 SEHNR and CDR2 FQNEAQ (reference sequence). V lost 10 bases, J lost 3 bases, and 12 bases lay in between. The CDR3 sequence is 12 residues long. The sequencing sample was made of naive T cells sorted from blood. The clonotype originates from a man younger than 35 in good health. The gene calls are TRBV7-9 and TRBJ1-1; D ambiguous. Written as DNA, the CDR3 is TGTGCCACTAGAGGCAGCGACACTGAAGCTTTCTTT. Protein sequence: CATRGSDTEAFF.